This passage covers 25 T cell receptor beta chains from one sample sequenced in a study of T cells in narcolepsy. Libraries were prepared by immunoSEQ multiplex PCR; TCRdb keeps only in-frame clonotypes and omits some of them. The table has approximately 32,000 clones, roughly 82% seen once. The specimen was CD45RA- memory CD4+ T cells from PBMCs. The receptors were gathered from a human donor with narcolepsy.

The chain recombines TRBV6-5 with TRBJ1-5; D possibly corresponds to TRBD1 (6 bases). The CDR3 covers 14 residues. The germline CDR1 and CDR2 sequences are MNHEY and SVGAGI. V lost 1 base and J 3 bases, leaving 7 bases between the germline ends. CDR3 nucleotides: TGTGCCAGCAGTTACTACAGGGACAATCAGCCCCAGCATTTT. Residues: CASSYYRDNQPQHF.

This chain uses TRBV28 with TRBJ1-4; no definite D call. V was clipped by 2 bases and J by 3 bases, with 10 bases between them. This CDR3 region has 15 residues. Germline V lookup: CDR1 MDHEN, CDR2 SYDVKM. The CDR3 nucleotides read TGTGCCAGCAGTTTACCCTCCGTGGCTAATGAAAAACTGTTTTTT. This codes for CASSLPSVANEKLFF.

The V gene is TRBV7-3, the J gene TRBJ1-2; unclear D gene. The V gene's germline CDR1 is SGHTA and CDR2 FQGTGA. Trimming took 0 bases from V and 8 from J, leaving 16 bases between them. The CDR3 runs 15 residues. The CDR3 region is CASSLTPLGGGGYTF. CDR3 sequence (DNA): TGTGCCAGCAGCTTAACACCCTTGGGAGGAGGAGGCTACACCTTC.

V gene TRBV6-5 combines with J gene TRBJ2-7, with unresolved D. The CDR3 runs to 13 residues. Germline CDR1 is MNHEY and CDR2 is SVGAGI. V was clipped by 5 bases and J by 5 bases, with 13 bases between them. CDR3 region: CASSESDLHEQYF. CDR3 in DNA: TGTGCCAGCAGTGAATCGGATCTCCACGAGCAGTACTTC.

CDR3 sequence reads: CASKLAGGQETQYF. The CDR3 DNA sequence: TGCGCCAGCAAACTAGCGGGAGGGCAAGAGACCCAGTACTTC. V usage is TRBV5-1 and J usage is TRBJ2-5; 13 nucleotides match TRBD2. This CDR3 contains 14 residues. Trimming cost V 6 bases and J 2 bases; bases outside gene matches: 1. CDR1 SGHRS and CDR2 YFSETQ come from the germline V gene.

The CDR3 is CASSQGQGTYEQYF. The CDR3 DNA sequence: TGTGCCAGCAGCCAGGGACAGGGTACCTACGAGCAGTACTTC. The J gene is TRBJ2-7, the V gene TRBV5-8; TRBD1 aligns across 9 bases. CDR3 length equals 14 residues. V lost 4 bases, J lost 2 bases, and 4 bases stayed unmatched. Germline V CDR1 and CDR2: SGHTS, YDEGEE.

A few counts support this clone. The chain couples TRBV2 to TRBJ1-5, with TRBD1 as a possible D gene (6 bases). CDR1 SNHLY and CDR2 FYNNEI come from the germline V gene. This CDR3 spans 13 amino acids. V was trimmed by 6 bases and J by 7 bases, leaving 13 bases between them. The CDR3 DNA sequence: TGTGCCAGCAGGACATTACAGGGCCAGCCCCAGCATTTT. Encoded protein: CASRTLQGQPQHF.

This sequence joins TRBV7-3 and TRBJ2-1; 8 bases are a match to TRBD1. V lost 5 bases to trimming and J lost 4 bases; unmatched junction nucleotides: 7. CDR3 length equals 15 residues. CDR1 is SGHTA, CDR2 FQGTGA, per germline. The CDR3 loop reads CASSEGTGLYNEQFF. CDR3 coding DNA: TGTGCCAGCAGCGAGGGGACAGGCCTTTACAATGAGCAGTTCTTC.

The gene calls are TRBV9 and TRBJ2-3; 11 bases agree with TRBD1. Germline V gene sequence: CDR1 SGDLS, CDR2 YYNGEE. V shed 4 bases, J shed 1 base, and the junction held 14 bases outside the gene matches. This CDR3 contains 19 residues. In nucleotides, the CDR3 is TGTGCCAGCAGCTACCGGGACAGGGGGTCGGGTGCGGGCACAGATACGCAGTATTTT. It translates to CASSYRDRGSGAGTDTQYF.

In its sample, this clone was seen a few times. CDR3: CATSRDPGGRAGELFF. The CDR3 nucleotides read TGTGCCACCAGCAGAGATCCAGGGGGCAGGGCCGGGGAGCTGTTTTTT. The chain has TRBV15 and TRBJ2-2; 8 nucleotides align to TRBD1. Germline trimming cut 0 bases from V and 6 bases from J; bases unmatched to any gene: 6. The CDR3 covers 16 residues. Looked up from germline, CDR1 is LNHNV and CDR2 is YYDKDF (reference sequence).

The chain recombines TRBV9 with TRBJ2-2, with TRBD2 matching 10 bases. The ends lost 3 bases at V and 7 bases at J; junction bases unmatched: 6. Germline values: CDR1 SGDLS, CDR2 YYNGEE. The CDR3 has 15 amino acids. The CDR3 region is CASSAIAGGDGELFF. The CDR3 coding sequence is TGTGCCAGCAGCGCGATAGCGGGGGGCGACGGGGAGCTGTTTTTT.

V and J are TRBV11-2 and TRBJ2-3, with D possibly TRBD1 on 5 matching bases. Trimming cost V 2 bases and J 8 bases, with 17 bases left between them. The CDR3 sequence is 15 residues long. In germline, CDR1 is SGHAT, CDR2 FQNNGV. This CDR3 reads CASSLLGPRSGTQYF. The CDR3 DNA sequence: TGTGCCAGCAGCTTATTGGGGCCTCGTTCGGGTACGCAGTATTTT. The entire variable domain, with the rest obtained from reference TRBV11-2 and TRBJ2-3, is as follows: EAGVAQSPRYKIIEKRQSVAFWCNPISGHATLYWYQQILGQGPKLLIQFQNNGVVDDSQLPKDRFSAERLKGVDSTLKIQPAKLEDSAVYLCASSLLGPRSGTQYFGPGTRLTVL.

This clone has just a few counts. The rearrangement joins TRBV6-1 to TRBJ1-4; maybe TRBD1 (6 bases). With 2 bases removed from V and 8 bases from J, the gap between germline ends came to 15 bases. CDR1 and CDR2 from the germline V gene are MNHNS and SASEGT. The CDR3 is 15 amino acids. The CDR3 is CASSERLGAQEKLFF. CDR3 nucleotides: TGTGCCAGCAGTGAAAGGTTGGGGGCGCAAGAAAAACTGTTTTTT.

V usage is TRBV11-1 and J usage is TRBJ1-2; TRBD1 agrees at 8 bases. J gave up 0 bases and V 4 bases, and 7 bases lay outside the gene matches. Per the germline V gene, CDR1 is SGHAT and CDR2 is FQDESV (reference sequence). This CDR3 is built from 16 residues. For the CDR3, the DNA is TGTGCCAGCAGCTCCGGACAGGGAGGTTCTAACTATGGCTACACCTTC. Protein sequence: CASSSGQGGSNYGYTF.

CDR3 protein: CASSPPTGDNTEAFF. The CDR3 bases are TGTGCCAGCAGCCCCCCGACCGGGGACAACACTGAAGCTTTCTTT. The gene calls are TRBV5-4 and TRBJ1-1; D might be TRBD1 (5 bases). The CDR3 consists of 15 residues. The germline V gene encodes CDR1 SGHNT and CDR2 YYREEE (reference sequence). Trimming pared 4 bases from V and 2 bases from J, leaving 15 bases between.

The V and J genes are TRBV7-9 and TRBJ2-7; D not resolved. The CDR3 consists of 12 residues. Germline values: CDR1 SEHNR, CDR2 FQNEAQ (reference sequence). V was clipped by 1 base and J by 6 bases, with 7 bases between them. The CDR3 DNA sequence: TGTGCCAGCAGCTTAGGGATCGCCGAGCAGTACTTC. Its protein product is CASSLGIAEQYF.

This chain connects TRBV5-1 to TRBJ2-3, with 11 bases fitting TRBD2. This CDR3 comprises 16 residues. Trimming at V came to 4 bases and at J to 4 bases, leaving 8 bases not matched to a gene. The germline V gene has CDR1 SGHRS and CDR2 YFSETQ. CDR3 protein: CASSPTSGRSADTQYF. The DNA of the CDR3 is TGCGCCAGCAGCCCCACTAGCGGGAGATCGGCAGATACGCAGTATTTT.

This clone was seen more than once but under ten times. This chain's CDR3 is CASSLAGGNNEQFF. The CDR3 DNA reads as TGTGCCAGCTCTTTAGCGGGGGGAAACAATGAGCAGTTCTTC. The J gene is TRBJ2-1, the V gene TRBV18, with TRBD2 matching 10 bases. Looked up from germline, CDR1 is KGHSH and CDR2 is LQKENI. The junction had 4 bases not matched to a gene; V was cut back by 6 bases and J by 5 bases. CDR3 size: 14 residues.

J is TRBJ2-5 and V is TRBV7-6, with TRBD1 as a possible D gene (6 bases). V lost 4 bases and J lost 5, with 14 bases in between. Looked up from germline, CDR1 is SGHVS and CDR2 is FNYEAQ. This CDR3 region has 14 residues. The CDR3 loop is CASSWQGLGETQYF. The DNA of the CDR3 is TGTGCCAGCAGCTGGCAGGGGCTCGGGGAGACCCAGTACTTC.

This clone appeared once. The CDR3 spells CASSQGTGMSQETQYF. CDR3 DNA sequence: TGTGCCAGCAGCCAAGGGACAGGGATGTCACAAGAGACCCAGTACTTC. The V call is TRBV4-2, the J call TRBJ2-5; TRBD1 aligns across 8 bases. The CDR3 loop spans 16 amino acids. V lost 1 base, J lost 2 bases, and 6 bases stayed unmatched. Germline CDR1 reads LGHNA; CDR2 reads YNFKEQ.

V is TRBV9 and J is TRBJ2-3; D is undetermined. Germline V gives CDR1 SGDLS, CDR2 YYNGEE. This CDR3 has 13 residues. Trimming took 2 bases from V and 6 from J, leaving 10 bases between them. Written as DNA, the CDR3 is TGTGCCAGCAGCGTGGATCTGATGGATACGCAGTATTTT. It encodes CASSVDLMDTQYF.

The genes are TRBV5-1 and TRBJ2-3, with 8 bases matching TRBD2. The CDR3 is 14 amino acids. The V gene's germline CDR1 is SGHRS and CDR2 YFSETQ. Trimming cost V 6 bases and J 5 bases; bases outside gene matches: 8. CDR3 sequence: CASTPRGGLDTQYF. The CDR3 DNA reads as TGCGCCAGCACCCCACGGGGGGGCCTAGATACGCAGTATTTT.

The rearrangement uses TRBV9 and TRBJ2-5, with D uncertain. V lost 0 bases to trimming and J lost 5 bases, with 11 bases between them. The CDR3 runs 14 residues. Germline CDR1 SGDLS, CDR2 YYNGEE. The DNA for the CDR3 is TGTGCCAGCAGCGTAGACCCCTCTCGGGAGACCCAGTACTTC. Amino acids: CASSVDPSRETQYF.

The chain couples TRBV5-5 to TRBJ1-4, with D possibly being TRBD1 (6 bases). The CDR3 spans 15 residues. V was trimmed by 0 bases and J by 4 bases, leaving 10 bases between them. Germline V gene sequence: CDR1 SGHKS, CDR2 YYEKEE (reference sequence). The CDR3 sequence: CASSLGGRGNEKLFF. The CDR3 nucleotides read TGTGCCAGCAGCTTGGGCGGCAGGGGTAATGAAAAACTGTTTTTT. The full variable domain, completed using reference TRBV5-5 and TRBJ1-4, is DAGVTQSPTHLIKTRGQQVTLRCSPISGHKSVSWYQQVLGQGPQFIFQYYEKEERGRGNFPDRFSARQFPNYSSELNVNALLLGDSALYLCASSLGGRGNEKLFFGSGTQLSVL.

This rearrangement joins TRBV7-9 to TRBJ1-1, with D possibly being TRBD1 (5 bases). The CDR3 covers 14 residues. Between the trimmed V and J ends, which lost 5 bases and 1 base, there was a span of 11 bases. Per the germline V gene, CDR1 is SEHNR and CDR2 is FQNEAQ (reference sequence). The CDR3 region has the DNA TGTGCCAGCAGCCCACAGGTGAAGAACACTGAAGCTTTCTTT. It encodes CASSPQVKNTEAFF.